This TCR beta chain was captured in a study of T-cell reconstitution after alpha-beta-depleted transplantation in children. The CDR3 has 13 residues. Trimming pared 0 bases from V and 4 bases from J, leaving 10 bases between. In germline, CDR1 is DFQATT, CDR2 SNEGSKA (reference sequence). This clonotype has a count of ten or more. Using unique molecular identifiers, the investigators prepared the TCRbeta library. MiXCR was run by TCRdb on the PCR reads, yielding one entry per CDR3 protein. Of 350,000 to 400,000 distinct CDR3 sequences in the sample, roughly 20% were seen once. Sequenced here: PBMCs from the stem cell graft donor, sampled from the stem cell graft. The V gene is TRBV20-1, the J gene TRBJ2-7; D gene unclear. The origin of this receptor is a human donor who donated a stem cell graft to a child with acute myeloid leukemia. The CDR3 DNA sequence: TGCAGTGCTAGAGATGGGTTAGGTTACGAGCAGTACTTC. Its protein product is CSARDGLGYEQYF.